These 4 T cell receptor beta chains were sequenced from one sample in a study of blood T cell repertoires in COVID-19. Clones were read by immunoSEQ multiplex PCR, and TCRdb kept only the in-frame ones, dropping some. The sample yields 120,000 to 150,000 clones, more than 70% seen once. Sequencing was performed on peripheral blood. The receptors here all came from a man aged 55 to 70 with active or convalescent COVID-19.

The CDR3 coding sequence is TGTGCCACCAGTGGGGTGGGAGGGCCCGCAGATACGCAGTATTTT. It translates to CATSGVGGPADTQYF. The chain combines TRBV24-1 with TRBJ2-3, with 7 nucleotides matching TRBD2. Germline loops: CDR1 KGHDR, CDR2 SFDVKD. J lost 4 bases, V lost 5 bases, and 8 bases had no gene match. CDR3 length: 15 residues.

The chain has TRBV7-9 and TRBJ2-7; TRBD1 agrees at 7 bases. Trimming cost V 5 bases and J 2 bases; bases outside gene matches: 12. The CDR3 has 16 residues. Germline V gene sequence: CDR1 SEHNR, CDR2 FQNEAQ (reference sequence). The CDR3 DNA sequence: TGTGCCAGCAGCCCTACGGCAGGGGGTTCCCCCTACGAGCAGTACTTC. Translated, it gives CASSPTAGGSPYEQYF.

The chain joins TRBV5-4 to TRBJ1-1, with TRBD1 identical over 7 bases. Trimming took 2 bases from V and 0 from J; bases not matched to a gene: 4. From germline, CDR1 is SGHNT and CDR2 YYREEE (reference sequence). CDR3 length: 15 amino acids. The DNA of the CDR3 is TGTGCCAGCAGCTTAGAGACAGGGTTGAACACTGAAGCTTTCTTT. Protein: CASSLETGLNTEAFF.

This chain links TRBV19 with TRBJ1-5; tentatively, D is TRBD1 (6 bases). V lost 4 bases, J lost 0 bases, and 16 bases lay in between. CDR3 length: 17 amino acids. Germline loops: CDR1 LNHDA, CDR2 SQIVND (reference sequence). The CDR3 nucleotides are TGTGCCAGTAGTAGGTCAGGGGACCTATATAGCAATCAGCCCCAGCATTTT. As protein: CASSRSGDLYSNQPQHF. Using reference TRBV19 and TRBJ1-5 for the parts outside the CDR3, the full variable domain is DGGITQSPKYLFRKEGQNVTLSCEQNLNHDAMYWYRQDPGQGLRLIYYSQIVNDFQKGDIAEGYSVSREKKESFPLTVTSAQKNPTAFYLCASSRSGDLYSNQPQHFGDGTRLSIL.